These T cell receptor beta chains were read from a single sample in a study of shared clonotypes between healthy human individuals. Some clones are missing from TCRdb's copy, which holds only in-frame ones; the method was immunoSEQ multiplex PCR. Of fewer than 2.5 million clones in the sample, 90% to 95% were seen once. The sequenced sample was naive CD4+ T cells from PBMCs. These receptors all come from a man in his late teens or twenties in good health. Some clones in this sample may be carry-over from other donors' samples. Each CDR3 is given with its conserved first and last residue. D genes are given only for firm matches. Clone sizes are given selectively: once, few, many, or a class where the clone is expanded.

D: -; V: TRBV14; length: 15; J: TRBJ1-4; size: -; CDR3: CASSQGTATNEKLFF; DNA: TGTGCCAGCAGCCAAGGGACAGCAACTAATGAAAAACTGTTTTTT
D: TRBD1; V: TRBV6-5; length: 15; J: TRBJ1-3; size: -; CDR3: CASSPDRGRGNTIYF; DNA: TGTGCCAGCAGTCCCGACAGGGGCCGAGGGAACACCATATATTTT
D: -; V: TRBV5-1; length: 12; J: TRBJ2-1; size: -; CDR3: CASSFPHNEQFF; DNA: TGCGCCAGCAGCTTCCCACACAATGAGCAGTTCTTC
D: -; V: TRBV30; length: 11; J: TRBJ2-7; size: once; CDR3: CAWSYKYEQYF; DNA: TGTGCCTGGAGTTATAAGTACGAGCAGTACTTC
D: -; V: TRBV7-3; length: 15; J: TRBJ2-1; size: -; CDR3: CASSPRLLVRGEQFF; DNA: TGTGCCAGCAGCCCGAGACTACTAGTGCGGGGTGAGCAGTTCTTC
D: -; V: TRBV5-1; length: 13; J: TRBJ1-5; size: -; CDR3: CASSFGTHQPQHF; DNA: TGCGCCAGCAGCTTCGGGACACACCAGCCCCAGCATTTT
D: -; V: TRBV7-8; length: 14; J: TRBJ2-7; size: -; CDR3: CASSLALPGYEQYF; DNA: TGTGCCAGCAGCTTAGCACTTCCGGGCTACGAGCAGTACTTC
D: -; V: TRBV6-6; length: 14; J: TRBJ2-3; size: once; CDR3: CASSYFMRTDTQYF; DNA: TGTGCCAGCAGTTACTTTATGCGTACAGATACGCAGTATTTT
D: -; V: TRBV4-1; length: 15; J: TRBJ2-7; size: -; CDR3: CASSQESPGVPEQYF; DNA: TGCGCCAGCAGCCAAGAATCCCCAGGGGTCCCCGAGCAGTACTTC
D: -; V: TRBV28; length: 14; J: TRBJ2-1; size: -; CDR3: CASSPGGRFNEQFF; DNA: TGTGCCAGCAGTCCAGGCGGCCGATTCAATGAGCAGTTCTTC
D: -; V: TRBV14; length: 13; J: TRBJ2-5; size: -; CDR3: CASSQLDGWTQYF; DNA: TGTGCCAGCAGCCAATTAGACGGCTGGACCCAGTACTTC
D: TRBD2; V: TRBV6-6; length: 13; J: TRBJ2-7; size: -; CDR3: CASSKSGSYEQYF; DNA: TGTGCCAGCAGCAAGAGCGGGAGTTACGAGCAGTACTTC
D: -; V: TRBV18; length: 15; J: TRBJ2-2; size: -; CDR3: CASSPPGGYTGELFF; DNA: TGTGCCAGCTCACCTCCGGGGGGCTATACCGGGGAGCTGTTTTTT
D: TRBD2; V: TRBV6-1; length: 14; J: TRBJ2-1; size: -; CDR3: CASIGREGFGEQFF; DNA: TGTGCCAGCATTGGGCGGGAGGGTTTTGGTGAGCAGTTCTTC
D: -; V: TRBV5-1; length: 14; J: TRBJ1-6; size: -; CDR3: CASSLSWGNSPLHF; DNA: TGCGCCAGCAGCTTGTCGTGGGGCAATTCACCCCTCCACTTT
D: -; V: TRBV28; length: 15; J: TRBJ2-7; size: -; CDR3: CASSSFPGGEYEQYF; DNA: TGTGCCAGCAGTTCCTTCCCGGGGGGCGAGTACGAGCAGTACTTC
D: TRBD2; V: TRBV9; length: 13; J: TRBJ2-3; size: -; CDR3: CATGRGGTDTQYF; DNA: TGTGCCACCGGCCGCGGGGGGACAGATACGCAGTATTTT
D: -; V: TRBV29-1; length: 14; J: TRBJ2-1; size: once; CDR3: CSVTDGSSYNEQFF; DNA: TGCAGCGTCACGGACGGGAGCTCCTACAATGAGCAGTTCTTC
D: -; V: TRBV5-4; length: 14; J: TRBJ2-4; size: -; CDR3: CASSLLAEKNIQYF; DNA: TGTGCCAGCAGCTTGCTAGCAGAAAAAAACATTCAGTACTTC
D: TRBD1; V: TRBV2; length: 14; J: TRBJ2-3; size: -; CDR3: CASSADRSTDTQYF; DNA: TGTGCCAGCAGCGCGGACAGGAGCACAGATACGCAGTATTTT
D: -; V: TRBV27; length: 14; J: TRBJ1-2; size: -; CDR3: CASSPGPGLYGYTF; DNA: TGTGCCAGCAGTCCAGGACCCGGATTATATGGCTACACCTTC
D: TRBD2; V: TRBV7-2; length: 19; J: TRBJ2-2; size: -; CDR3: CASSRFRPGGSGAPGELFF; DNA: TGTGCCAGCAGCCGTTTCCGGCCTGGCGGGAGTGGGGCGCCCGGGGAGCTGTTTTTT
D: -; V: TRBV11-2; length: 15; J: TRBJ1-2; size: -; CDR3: CASSTFRTGNYGYTF; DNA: TGTGCCAGCAGCACGTTCAGGACGGGAAACTATGGCTACACCTTC
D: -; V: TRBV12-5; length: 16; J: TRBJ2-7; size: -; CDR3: CASGFSMLRVSYEQYF; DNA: TGTGCTAGTGGTTTTTCGATGTTGCGGGTCTCCTACGAGCAGTACTTC
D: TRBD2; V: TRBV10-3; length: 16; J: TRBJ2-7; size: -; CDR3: CAISEGGGRPPYEQYF; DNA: TGTGCCATCAGTGAGGGCGGCGGGAGGCCACCTTACGAGCAGTACTTC
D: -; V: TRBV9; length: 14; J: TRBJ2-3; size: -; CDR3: CASSVAGREYTQYF; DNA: TGTGCCAGCAGCGTAGCCGGCAGGGAATATACGCAGTATTTT
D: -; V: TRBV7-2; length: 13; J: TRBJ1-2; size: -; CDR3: CARREGDNYGYTF; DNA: TGTGCACGACGTGAGGGAGACAACTATGGCTACACCTTC
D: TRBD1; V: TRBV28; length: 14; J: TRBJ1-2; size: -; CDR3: CASSSPGQGVGYTF; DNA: TGTGCCAGCAGTTCCCCGGGACAGGGTGTTGGCTACACCTTC
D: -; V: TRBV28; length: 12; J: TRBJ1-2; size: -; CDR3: CASSREVEGYTF; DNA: TGTGCCAGCAGTAGGGAGGTAGAGGGCTACACCTTC
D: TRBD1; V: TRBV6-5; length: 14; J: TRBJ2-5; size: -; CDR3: CASRKGQGQETQYF; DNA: TGTGCCAGCAGAAAGGGACAGGGCCAAGAGACCCAGTACTTC
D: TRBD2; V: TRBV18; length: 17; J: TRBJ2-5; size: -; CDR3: CASSPAPGLAGQETQYF; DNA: TGTGCCAGCTCCCCAGCTCCCGGATTAGCGGGGCAAGAGACCCAGTACTTC
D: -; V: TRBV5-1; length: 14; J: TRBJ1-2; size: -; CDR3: CASSLDWRGVGYTF; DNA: TGCGCCAGCAGCTTGGATTGGCGTGGTGTCGGCTACACCTTC
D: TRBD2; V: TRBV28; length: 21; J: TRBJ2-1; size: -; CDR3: CASSPPGGGLAGVGSYNEQFF; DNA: TGTGCCAGCAGCCCCCCGGGCGGGGGACTAGCGGGAGTTGGGTCCTACAATGAGCAGTTCTTC